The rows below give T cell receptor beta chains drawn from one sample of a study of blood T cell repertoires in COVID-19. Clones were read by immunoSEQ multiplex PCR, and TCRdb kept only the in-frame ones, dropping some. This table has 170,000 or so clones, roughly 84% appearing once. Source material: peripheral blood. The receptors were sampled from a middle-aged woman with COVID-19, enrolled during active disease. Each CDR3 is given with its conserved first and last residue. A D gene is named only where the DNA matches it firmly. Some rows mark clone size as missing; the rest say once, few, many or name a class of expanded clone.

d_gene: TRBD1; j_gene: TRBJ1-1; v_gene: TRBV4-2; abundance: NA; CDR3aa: CASSQEEGALNTEAFF; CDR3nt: TGTGCCAGCAGCCAAGAAGAGGGGGCGTTGAACACTGAAGCTTTCTTT
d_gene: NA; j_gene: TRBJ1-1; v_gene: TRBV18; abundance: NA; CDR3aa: CASSPPGTRTEAFF; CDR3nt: TGTGCCAGCTCACCACCAGGGACTAGAACCGAAGCTTTCTTT
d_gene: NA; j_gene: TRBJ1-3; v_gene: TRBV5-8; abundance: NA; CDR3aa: CASSFQGTSGNTIYF; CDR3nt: TGTGCCAGCAGCTTTCAGGGGACCTCCGGAAACACCATATATTTT
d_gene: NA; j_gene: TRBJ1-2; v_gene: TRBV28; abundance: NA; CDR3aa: CASSPGQLYGYTF; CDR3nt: TGTGCCAGCAGCCCAGGGCAATTATATGGCTACACCTTC
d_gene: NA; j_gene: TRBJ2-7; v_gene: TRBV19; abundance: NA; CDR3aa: CASSIDRSGAYEQYF; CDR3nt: TGTGCCAGTAGTATAGATCGTTCCGGAGCCTACGAGCAGTACTTC
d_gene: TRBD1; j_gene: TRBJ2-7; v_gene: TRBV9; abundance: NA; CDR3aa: CASSVGGTAYYEQYF; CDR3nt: TGTGCCAGCAGCGTAGGTGGGACAGCCTACTACGAGCAGTACTTC
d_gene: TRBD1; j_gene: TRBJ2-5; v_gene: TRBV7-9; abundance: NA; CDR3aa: CASSPGQGGETQYF; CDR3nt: TGTGCCAGCAGCCCGGGACAGGGGGGAGAGACCCAGTACTTC
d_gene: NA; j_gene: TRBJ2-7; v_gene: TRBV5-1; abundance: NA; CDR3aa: CASSLDQRASPSAYEQYF; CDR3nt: TGCGCCAGCAGCTTGGACCAGCGGGCAAGTCCCTCTGCCTACGAGCAGTACTTC
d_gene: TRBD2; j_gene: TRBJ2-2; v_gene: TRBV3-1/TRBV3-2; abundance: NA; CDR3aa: CASSQAGGPSGELFF; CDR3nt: TGTGCCAGCAGCCAAGCGGGGGGGCCGTCCGGGGAGCTGTTTTTT
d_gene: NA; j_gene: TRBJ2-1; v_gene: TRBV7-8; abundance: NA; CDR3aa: CASSLAGSLQRFF; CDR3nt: TGTGCCAGCAGCTTAGCAGGGAGTCTGCAACGGTTCTTC
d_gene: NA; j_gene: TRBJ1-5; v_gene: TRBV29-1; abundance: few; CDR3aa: CSVESGGNQPQHF; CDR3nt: TGCAGCGTTGAGTCAGGGGGCAATCAGCCCCAGCATTTT
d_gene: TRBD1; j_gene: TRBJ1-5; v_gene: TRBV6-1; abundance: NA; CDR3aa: CASTEGGPDQPQHF; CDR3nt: TGTGCCAGCACTGAAGGGGGCCCTGATCAGCCCCAGCATTTT
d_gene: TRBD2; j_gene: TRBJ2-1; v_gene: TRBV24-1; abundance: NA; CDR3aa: CATSDPLAGVGNEQFF; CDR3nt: TGTGCCACCAGTGATCCCCTAGCGGGGGTGGGGAATGAGCAGTTCTTC
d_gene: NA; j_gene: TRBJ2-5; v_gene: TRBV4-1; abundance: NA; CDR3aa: CASSQGPGLETQYF; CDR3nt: TGCGCCAGCAGCCAAGGTCCAGGGCTAGAGACCCAGTACTTC
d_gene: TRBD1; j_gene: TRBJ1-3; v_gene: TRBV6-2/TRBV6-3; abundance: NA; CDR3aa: CASSYAGTGAQNTIYF; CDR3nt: TGTGCCAGCAGTTACGCCGGGACAGGGGCCCAAAACACCATATATTTT
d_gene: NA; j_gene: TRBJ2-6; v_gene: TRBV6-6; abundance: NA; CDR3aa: CASTRSGANVLTF; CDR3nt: TGTGCCAGCACGAGGTCTGGGGCCAACGTCCTGACTTTC
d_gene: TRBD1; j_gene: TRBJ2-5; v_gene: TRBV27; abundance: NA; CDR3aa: CASSSEWTGWETQYF; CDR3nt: TGTGCCAGCAGTTCAGAATGGACAGGGTGGGAGACCCAGTACTTC
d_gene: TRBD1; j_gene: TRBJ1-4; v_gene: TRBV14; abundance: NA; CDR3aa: CASSRQQGSEKLFF; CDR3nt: TGTGCCAGCAGCCGCCAACAGGGGAGTGAAAAACTGTTTTTT
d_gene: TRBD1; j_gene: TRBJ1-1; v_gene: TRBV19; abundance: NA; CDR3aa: CASSIGGSSRGIEAFF; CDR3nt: TGTGCCAGTAGTATAGGGGGAAGCAGCAGGGGGATTGAAGCTTTCTTT
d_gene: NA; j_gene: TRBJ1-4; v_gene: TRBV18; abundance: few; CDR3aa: CASSYRSTNEKLFF; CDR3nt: TGTGCCAGCTCGTACAGGTCAACTAATGAAAAACTGTTTTTT
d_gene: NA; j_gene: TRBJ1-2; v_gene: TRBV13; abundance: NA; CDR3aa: CASSPGSRGYTF; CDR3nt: TGTGCCAGCAGCCCCGGGTCGAGGGGCTACACCTTC
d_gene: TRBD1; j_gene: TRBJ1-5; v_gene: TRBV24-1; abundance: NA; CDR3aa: CATSDIRTGDNQPQHF; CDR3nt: TGTGCCACCAGTGATATTAGGACAGGGGACAACCAGCCCCAGCATTTT
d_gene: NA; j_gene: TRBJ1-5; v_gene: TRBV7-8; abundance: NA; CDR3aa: CASSLGSSQVNQPQHF; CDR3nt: TGTGCCAGCAGCTTAGGGTCCAGCCAGGTAAATCAGCCCCAGCATTTT
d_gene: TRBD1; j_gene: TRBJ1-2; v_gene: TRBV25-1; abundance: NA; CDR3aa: CASSGYRGDGYTF; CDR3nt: TGTGCCAGCAGTGGGTACAGGGGCGACGGCTACACCTTC
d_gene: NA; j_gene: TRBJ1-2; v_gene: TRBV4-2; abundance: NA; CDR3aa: CASSQGDGGRFSYGYTF; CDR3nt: TGTGCCAGCAGCCAAGGGGATGGAGGGCGGTTCTCCTATGGCTACACCTTC
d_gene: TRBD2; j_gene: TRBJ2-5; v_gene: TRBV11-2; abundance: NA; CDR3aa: CASSFTAGVSRETQYF; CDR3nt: TGTGCCAGCAGCTTTACGGCGGGAGTGTCTCGAGAGACCCAGTACTTC
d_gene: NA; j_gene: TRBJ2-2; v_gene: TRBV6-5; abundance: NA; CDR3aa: CASSYSGGVAGELFF; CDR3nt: TGTGCCAGCAGTTACTCGGGGGGTGTTGCCGGGGAGCTGTTTTTT
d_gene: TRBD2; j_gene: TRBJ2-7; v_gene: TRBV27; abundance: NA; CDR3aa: CASTPMRTSGRASFYEQYF; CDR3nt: TGTGCCAGCACCCCTATGAGGACTAGCGGGAGGGCTTCGTTCTACGAGCAGTACTTC
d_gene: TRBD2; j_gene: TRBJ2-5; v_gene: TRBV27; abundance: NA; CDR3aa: CASSLLRASGSDLGTQYF; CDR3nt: TGTGCCAGCAGCCTCCTCAGGGCTAGCGGGAGCGATTTGGGGACCCAGTACTTC
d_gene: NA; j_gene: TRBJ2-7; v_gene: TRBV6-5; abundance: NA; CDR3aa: CASSPSQPYYEQYF; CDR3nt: TGTGCCAGCAGTCCCTCTCAACCCTACTACGAGCAGTACTTC
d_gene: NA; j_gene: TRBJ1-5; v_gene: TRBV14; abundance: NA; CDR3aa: CASSQRGWNQPQHF; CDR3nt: TGTGCCAGCAGCCAACGAGGGTGGAATCAGCCCCAGCATTTT
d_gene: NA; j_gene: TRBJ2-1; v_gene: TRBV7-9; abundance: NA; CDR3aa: CASSLGGEQFF; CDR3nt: TGTGCCAGCAGCTTAGGAGGAGAGCAGTTCTTC
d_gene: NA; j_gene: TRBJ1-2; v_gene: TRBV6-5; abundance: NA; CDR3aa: CASRATTYGYTF; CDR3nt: TGTGCCAGCAGGGCAACCACCTATGGCTACACCTTC
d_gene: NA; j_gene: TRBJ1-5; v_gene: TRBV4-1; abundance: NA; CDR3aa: CASSQGLQVSNQPQHF; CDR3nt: TGCGCCAGCAGCCAAGGGTTGCAGGTTAGCAATCAGCCCCAGCATTTT
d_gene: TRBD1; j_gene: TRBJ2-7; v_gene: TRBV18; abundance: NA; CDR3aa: CASSRKTGVPYEQYF; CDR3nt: TGTGCCAGCTCACGTAAGACAGGGGTGCCTTACGAGCAGTACTTC
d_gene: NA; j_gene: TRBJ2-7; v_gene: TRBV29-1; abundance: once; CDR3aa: CSVEDRGLLSF; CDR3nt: TGCAGCGTTGAAGATCGAGGGCTCCTGAGCTTC
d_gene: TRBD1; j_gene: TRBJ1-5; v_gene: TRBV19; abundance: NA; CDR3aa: CASSRTGSNQPQHF; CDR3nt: TGTGCCAGTAGCAGGACAGGGAGCAATCAGCCCCAGCATTTT
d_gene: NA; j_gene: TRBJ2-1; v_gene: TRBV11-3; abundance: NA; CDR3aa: CASSSHGDNEQFF; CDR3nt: TGTGCCAGCAGCTCCCATGGAGACAATGAGCAGTTCTTC
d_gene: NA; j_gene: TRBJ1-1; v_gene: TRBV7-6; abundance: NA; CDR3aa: CASSTQGYTEAFF; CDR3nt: TGTGCCAGCAGCACCCAGGGGTACACTGAAGCTTTCTTT
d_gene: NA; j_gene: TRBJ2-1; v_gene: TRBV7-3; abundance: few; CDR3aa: CASSLTSGYYNEQFF; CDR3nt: TGTGCCAGCAGCCTTACCAGCGGTTACTACAATGAGCAGTTCTTC
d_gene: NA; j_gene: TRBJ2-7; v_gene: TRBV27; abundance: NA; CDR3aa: CASSPPPGGYEQYF; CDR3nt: TGTGCCAGCAGTCCACCTCCCGGGGGCTACGAGCAGTACTTC
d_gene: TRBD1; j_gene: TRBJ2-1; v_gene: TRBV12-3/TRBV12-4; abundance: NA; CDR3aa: CASSPTGGEQFF; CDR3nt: TGTGCCAGCAGTCCCACAGGGGGTGAGCAGTTCTTC
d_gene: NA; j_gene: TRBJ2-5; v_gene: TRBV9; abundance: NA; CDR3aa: CASSVGRGTGVETQYF; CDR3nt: TGTGCCAGCAGCGTAGGGCGTGGAACGGGGGTAGAGACCCAGTACTTC
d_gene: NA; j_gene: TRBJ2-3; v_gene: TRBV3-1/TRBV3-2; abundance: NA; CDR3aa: CASSLGGRAADTQYF; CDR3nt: TGTGCCAGCAGCCTAGGGGGGAGGGCCGCAGATACGCAGTATTTT
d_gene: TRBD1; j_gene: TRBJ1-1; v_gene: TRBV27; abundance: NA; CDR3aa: CAISQGGEAFF; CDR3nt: TGTGCCATATCACAGGGGGGTGAAGCTTTCTTT
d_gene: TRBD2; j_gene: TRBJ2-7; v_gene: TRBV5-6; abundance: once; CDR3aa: CASSPRLAGVNEQYF; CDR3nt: TGTGCCAGCAGCCCACGACTAGCGGGAGTTAACGAGCAGTACTTC
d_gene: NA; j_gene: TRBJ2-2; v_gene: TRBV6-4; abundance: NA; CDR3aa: CATSGGRTGELFF; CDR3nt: TGTGCCACCTCGGGGGGCCGTACCGGGGAGCTGTTTTTT
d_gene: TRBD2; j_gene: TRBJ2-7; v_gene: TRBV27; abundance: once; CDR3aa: CASSLAGAYEQYF; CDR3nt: TGTGCCAGCAGTTTGGCGGGAGCCTACGAGCAGTACTTC
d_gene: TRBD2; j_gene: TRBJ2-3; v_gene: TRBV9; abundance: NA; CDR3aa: CASSVTPRAGGSTDTQYF; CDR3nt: TGTGCCAGCAGCGTAACCCCCCGGGCGGGAGGGTCCACAGATACGCAGTATTTT
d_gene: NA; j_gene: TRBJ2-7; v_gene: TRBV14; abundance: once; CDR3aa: CASSQEPRLEASYEQYF; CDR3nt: TGTGCCAGCAGCCAAGAGCCCCGACTAGAAGCCTCCTACGAGCAGTACTTC
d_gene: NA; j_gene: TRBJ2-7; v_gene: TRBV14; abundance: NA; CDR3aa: CASSQDPVTYEQYF; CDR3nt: TGTGCCAGCAGCCAAGATCCTGTAACCTACGAGCAGTACTTC
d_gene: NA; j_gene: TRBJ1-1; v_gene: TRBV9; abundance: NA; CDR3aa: CASSVVQGPGLTGAFF; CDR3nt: TGTGCCAGCAGCGTAGTGCAGGGTCCAGGCCTAACAGGGGCTTTCTTT
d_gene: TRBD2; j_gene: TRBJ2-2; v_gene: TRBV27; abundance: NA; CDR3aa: CASSFPDGGGPGTGELFF; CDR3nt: TGTGCCAGCAGTTTCCCAGACGGGGGGGGGCCGGGCACCGGGGAGCTGTTTTTT
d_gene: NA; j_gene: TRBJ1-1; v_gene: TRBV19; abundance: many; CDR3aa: CASRTQGTEAFF; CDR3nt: TGTGCCAGTAGGACTCAAGGCACTGAAGCTTTCTTT
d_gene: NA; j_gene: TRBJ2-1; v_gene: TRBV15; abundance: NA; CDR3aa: CATSRVRVSYNEQFF; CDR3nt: TGTGCCACCAGCAGAGTTCGGGTTTCCTACAATGAGCAGTTCTTC